The 21 T cell receptor beta chains reported below all come from one sample, sequenced in a study of CD8 T cells in ankylosing spondylitis. MiXCR was run by TCRdb on the 5' RACE reads, yielding one entry per CDR3 protein. In the table there are under 250,000 distinct CDR3 sequences, roughly 32% of which are singletons. Sequences were obtained from blood, either unsorted or a sorted T cell fraction (not recorded which). The origin of the receptors is a male donor with ankylosing spondylitis or in good health (not recorded which).

This clonotype has a count of ten or more. The chain carries TRBV7-2 and TRBJ2-3, with D perhaps matching TRBD2 (5 bases). The CDR3 covers 13 residues. The V gene lost 5 bases and the J gene lost 4 bases, with 10 bases spanning the gap. Germline CDR1 reads SGHTA; CDR2 reads FQGNSA. The CDR3 is CASSPGLADTQYF. CDR3 bases: TGTGCCAGCAGCCCCGGACTGGCAGATACGCAGTATTTT.

The chain recombines TRBV20-1 with TRBJ2-4; 9 bases fit TRBD2. The CDR3 is 16 amino acids. CDR1 DFQATT and CDR2 SNEGSKA come from the germline V gene (reference sequence). Trimming cost V 1 base and J 0 bases; bases outside gene matches: 4. CDR3 nucleotides: TGCAGTGCTAGAGTTAAGCGGGGGGAAGCCAAAAACATTCAGTACTTC. This gives the protein CSARVKRGEAKNIQYF.

V gene TRBV12-3 or TRBV12-4 combines with J gene TRBJ1-4; 7 nucleotides line up with TRBD1. Trimming cost V 3 bases and J 7 bases; bases outside gene matches: 2. The CDR3 totals 13 residues. The CDR3 DNA reads TGTGCCAGCAGTTTGGGGACAGCTGAAAAACTGTTTTTT. Its protein product is CASSLGTAEKLFF.

This rearrangement joins TRBV20-1 to TRBJ2-2; 7 bases align to TRBD1. Germline assignment: CDR1 DFQATT and CDR2 SNEGSKA (reference sequence). V dropped 3 bases and J dropped 7; count of bases not matched to a gene: 14. This CDR3 has 16 amino acids. The CDR3 region has the DNA TGCAGTGCTAGGGTTAATAGGGCACAGGGGCTCGGGGAGCTGTTTTTT. Translation: CSARVNRAQGLGELFF.

This chain uses TRBV20-1 with TRBJ2-1; 8 bases line up with TRBD2. The CDR3 runs 15 residues. Germline V CDR1 and CDR2: DFQATT, SNEGSKA (reference sequence). Germline trimming cut 7 bases from V and 6 bases from J; bases unmatched to any gene: 14. CDR3 nucleotide sequence: TGCAGTGTCGTCCGAACCGGGACTAGTTCCAATGAGCAGTTCTTC. Its translation is CSVVRTGTSSNEQFF.

CDR3 coding DNA: TGCAGCGTTGAAGAAAACTATGGCTACACCTTC. It specifies CSVEENYGYTF. The genes are TRBV29-1 and TRBJ1-2; D call uncertain. The CDR3 totals 11 residues. V dropped 0 bases and J dropped 2 bases, with 1 base sitting between them. CDR1 SQVTM and CDR2 ANQGSEA come from the germline V gene.

This clonotype was seen only a few times. V usage is TRBV12-3 or TRBV12-4 and J usage is TRBJ1-2, with D tentatively TRBD1 (6 bases). The CDR3 length is 16 residues. V lost 3 bases to trimming and J lost 2 bases, with 16 bases between them. The DNA for the CDR3 is TGTGCCAGCAGTTTGTCCCAGGGGAGGGGGAACTATGGCTACACCTTC. Residues: CASSLSQGRGNYGYTF.

This clonotype showed up many times. The chain links TRBV20-1 to TRBJ2-2, with D uncertain. Germline loops: CDR1 DFQATT, CDR2 SNEGSKA (reference sequence). The length of the CDR3 is 13 residues. Between the trimmed V and J ends, which lost 1 base and 0 bases, there was a span of 3 bases. The CDR3 DNA follows: TGCAGTGCTAGAGTGGCGAACACCGGGGAGCTGTTTTTT. This sequence encodes CSARVANTGELFF.

V usage is TRBV7-3 and J usage is TRBJ2-3, with TRBD2 identical over 10 bases. This CDR3 comprises 15 residues. V shed 5 bases, J shed 2 bases, and the junction held 4 bases outside the gene matches. Germline V gene data show CDR1 as SGHTA and CDR2 as FQGTGA. The CDR3 loop reads CASSQSGGATDTQYF. CDR3 DNA sequence: TGTGCCAGCAGCCAGAGCGGGGGGGCCACAGATACGCAGTATTTT.

V gene TRBV7-9 combines with J gene TRBJ2-3; D is perhaps TRBD2 (5 bases). The V gene's germline CDR1 is SEHNR and CDR2 FQNEAQ (reference sequence). The CDR3 length is 12 residues. Between the trimmed V and J ends, which lost 5 bases and 6 bases, there was a span of 9 bases. The CDR3 DNA is TGTGCCAGCAGCCTGACTATGGATACGCAGTATTTT. The encoded protein is CASSLTMDTQYF.

The chain has TRBV7-6 and TRBJ2-2; no firm D call. In germline, CDR1 is SGHVS, CDR2 FNYEAQ. The CDR3 extends over 14 amino acids. V gave up 5 bases and J gave up 5 bases, with 12 bases separating them. The CDR3 nucleotides read TGTGCCAGCAGCCCGCAGTTGGGAACCGGGGAGCTGTTTTTT. It codes for CASSPQLGTGELFF. Drawing the rest from reference TRBV7-6 and TRBJ2-2, the complete variable domain is GAGVSQSPRYKVTKRGQDVALRCDPISGHVSLYWYRQALGQGPEFLTYFNYEAQQDKSGLPNDRFSAERPEGSISTLTIQRTEQRDSAMYRCASSPQLGTGELFFGEGSRLTVL.

The rearrangement uses TRBV6-5 and TRBJ1-2, with 10 bases fitting TRBD1. There are 15 residues in the CDR3. Germline CDR1 is MNHEY and CDR2 is SVGAGI. The J segment lost 6 bases and the V segment lost 0 bases, leaving 4 bases of the junction unmatched. CDR3 DNA: TGTGCCAGCAGTTACTCAGGGGGACAGGGGAATGGCTACACCTTC. This codes for CASSYSGGQGNGYTF.

This chain links TRBV12-3 or TRBV12-4 with TRBJ2-5, with TRBD2 identical over 9 bases. This CDR3 has 16 amino acids. V shed 1 base, J shed 2 bases, and the junction held 5 bases outside the gene matches. The CDR3 DNA sequence: TGTGCCAGCAGTTTAGGTAGCGGGGGCTTACAAGAGACCCAGTACTTC. Protein product: CASSLGSGGLQETQYF.

This rearrangement joins TRBV4-1 to TRBJ2-5; 8 positions agree with TRBD1. The CDR3 covers 17 residues. Germline values: CDR1 MGHRA, CDR2 YSYEKL. The trim removed 1 base at V and 0 bases at J, leaving 7 bases unmatched. The CDR3 region has the DNA TGCGCCAGCAGCCAAGTTTGGACAGGGAGGTACCAAGAGACCCAGTACTTC. Translation: CASSQVWTGRYQETQYF.

The V and J genes are TRBV2 and TRBJ2-7, with D hard to call. Germline lookup yields CDR1 SNHLY and CDR2 FYNNEI. The CDR3 has 12 residues. Trimming left V 6 bases short and J 6 bases short, with 12 bases between. The CDR3 is CASSPSAAEQYF. CDR3 DNA: TGTGCCAGCAGCCCCAGCGCCGCCGAGCAGTACTTC.

This clonotype has just a few counts. The gene calls are TRBV5-1 and TRBJ1-6; D gene ambiguous. Germline V gene sequence: CDR1 SGHRS, CDR2 YFSETQ. The germline V and J ends were trimmed by 1 base and 8 bases, with 13 bases remaining between them. CDR3 size: 15 residues. The CDR3 spells CASSLSLDPDSPLHF. CDR3 sequence (DNA): TGCGCCAGCAGCTTGTCCCTCGATCCCGATTCACCCCTCCACTTT.

Note on this clonotype: Germline and junction disagree at one end, which may indicate a read error. The genes are TRBV7-7 and TRBJ2-2; D might be TRBD1 or TRBD2, each matching 5 bases. This CDR3 has 15 residues. CDR1 and CDR2 (germline): SSHAT, FNYEAQ (reference sequence). CDR3 sequence reads: CASSRVYGGPGELFF. The CDR3 nucleotides are TGTGCTAGCAGCCGGGTTTATGGGGGACCCGGGGAGCTGTTTTTT.

This chain connects TRBV20-1 to TRBJ2-7; D is uncertain. The V end was cut by 4 bases, the J end by 1 base, with 11 bases between. CDR1 DFQATT and CDR2 SNEGSKA come from the germline V gene (reference sequence). The CDR3 sequence is 13 residues long. The CDR3, as DNA: TGCAGTGCTACCCGCCTTCGGTCCTACGAGCAGTACTTC. It codes for CSATRLRSYEQYF.

This clonotype was recorded many times. This chain joins TRBV20-1 and TRBJ2-7, with 8 bases matching TRBD1. The CDR3 is 13 amino acids. The ends lost 6 bases at V and 2 bases at J; junction bases unmatched: 6. The germline V gene has CDR1 DFQATT and CDR2 SNEGSKA (reference sequence). The CDR3 nucleotides read TGCAGTGCCAGGGGGCAAACCACCTACGAGCAGTACTTC. Translation gives CSARGQTTYEQYF.

The sample holds a few counts of this clonotype. This chain links TRBV10-1 with TRBJ2-2, with D possibly being TRBD1 or TRBD2 (5 bases each). V lost 4 bases and J lost 4, with 10 bases in between. This CDR3 is built from 14 residues. Germline loops: CDR1 WNHNN, CDR2 SYGVQD (reference sequence). Here the CDR3 DNA reads TGCGCCAGCAGTGTCTCAGGGAGCACCGGGGAGCTGTTTTTT. This codes for CASSVSGSTGELFF.

This clonotype came up a few times. The J gene is TRBJ2-5, the V gene TRBV7-2; tentatively, D is TRBD1 (6 bases). CDR1 SGHTA and CDR2 FQGNSA come from the germline V gene. Trimming cost V 5 bases and J 2 bases, with 12 bases left between them. The CDR3 spans 14 residues. CDR3 amino acids: CASSQWGQQETQYF. CDR3 in DNA: TGTGCCAGCAGCCAATGGGGGCAGCAAGAGACCCAGTACTTC.